This is a list of T cell receptor beta chains from one sample in a study of cytomegalovirus exposure and HLA in healthy donors. Using immunoSEQ multiplex PCR, the repertoire was profiled, and TCRdb retains in-frame clones only, with some absent. Among roughly 330,000 clones listed, roughly 87% were seen once. What was sequenced was PBMCs. Receptors originate from a young woman in good health and CMV-seropositive. The CDR3 runs from the conserved cysteine through the conserved F or W. D genes are given only for firm matches. Some rows have no size entry. The others give once, few or many, or a class for an expanded clone.

CDR3 length,V gene,D gene,clone size,J gene,CDR3 DNA,CDR3 protein
16,TRBV29-1,TRBD1,once,TRBJ2-7,TGCAGCGCTACGACAGGGGGCATGATGGGGGACTACGAGCAGTACTTC,CSATTGGMMGDYEQYF
14,TRBV6-5,-,-,TRBJ2-1,TGTGCCAGCAGTTATAGATCGGAAACGAATGAGCAGTTCTTC,CASSYRSETNEQFF
14,TRBV6-6,TRBD1,-,TRBJ1-4,TGTGCCAGCAGTATAGACAGGGGCGCGGAAAAACTGTTTTTT,CASSIDRGAEKLFF
14,TRBV5-6,TRBD1,-,TRBJ1-2,TGTGCCAGCAGACCGACAGGGTCGGACTATGGCTACACCTTC,CASRPTGSDYGYTF
16,TRBV9,-,-,TRBJ1-4,TGTGCCAGCAGCGTCCAGGGGACGGGGGGCGGTGAAAAACTGTTTTTT,CASSVQGTGGGEKLFF
13,TRBV19,-,-,TRBJ2-1,TGTGCCAGTAGTCACGGGGGCCTCAATGAGCAGTTCTTC,CASSHGGLNEQFF
15,TRBV9,-,once,TRBJ1-3,TGTGCCAGCAGCGCAGCAGGGATCCCTGGAAACACCATATATTTT,CASSAAGIPGNTIYF
12,TRBV30,-,-,TRBJ2-7,TGTGCCTGGAGCGTGGGGCAGCCCCCGCAGTACTTC,CAWSVGQPPQYF
16,TRBV6-6,-,-,TRBJ2-1,TGTGCCAGCGAAACGACCCGTCTCCCGCGGGCCAATGAGCAGTTCTTC,CASETTRLPRANEQFF
12,TRBV28,-,once,TRBJ1-1,TGTGCCAGCAGTGCAGTGAACACTGAAGCTTTCTTT,CASSAVNTEAFF
12,TRBV10-3,-,-,TRBJ2-7,TGTGCCATCTCGGACAGCTCCTACGAGCAGTACTTC,CAISDSSYEQYF
15,TRBV7-6,TRBD1,-,TRBJ2-5,TGTGCCAGCGTTGATACCAGGGGGCGAGGGGAGACCCAGTACTTC,CASVDTRGRGETQYF